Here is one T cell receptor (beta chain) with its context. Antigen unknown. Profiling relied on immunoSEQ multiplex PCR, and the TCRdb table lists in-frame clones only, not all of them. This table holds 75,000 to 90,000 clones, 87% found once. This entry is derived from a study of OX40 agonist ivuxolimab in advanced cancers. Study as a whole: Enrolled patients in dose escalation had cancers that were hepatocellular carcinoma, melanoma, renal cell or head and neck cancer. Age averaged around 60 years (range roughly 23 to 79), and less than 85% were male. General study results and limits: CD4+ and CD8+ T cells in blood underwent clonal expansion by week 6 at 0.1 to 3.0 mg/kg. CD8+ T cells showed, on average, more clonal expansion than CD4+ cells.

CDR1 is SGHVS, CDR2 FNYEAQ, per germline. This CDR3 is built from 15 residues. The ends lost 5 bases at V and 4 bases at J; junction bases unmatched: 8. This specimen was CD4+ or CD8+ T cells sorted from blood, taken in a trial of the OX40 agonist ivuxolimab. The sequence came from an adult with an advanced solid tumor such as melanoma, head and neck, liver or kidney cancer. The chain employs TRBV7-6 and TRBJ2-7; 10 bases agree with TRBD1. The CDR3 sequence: CASSRPGQGTYEQYF. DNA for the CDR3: TGTGCCAGCAGCCGGCCGGGACAGGGGACGTACGAGCAGTACTTC.